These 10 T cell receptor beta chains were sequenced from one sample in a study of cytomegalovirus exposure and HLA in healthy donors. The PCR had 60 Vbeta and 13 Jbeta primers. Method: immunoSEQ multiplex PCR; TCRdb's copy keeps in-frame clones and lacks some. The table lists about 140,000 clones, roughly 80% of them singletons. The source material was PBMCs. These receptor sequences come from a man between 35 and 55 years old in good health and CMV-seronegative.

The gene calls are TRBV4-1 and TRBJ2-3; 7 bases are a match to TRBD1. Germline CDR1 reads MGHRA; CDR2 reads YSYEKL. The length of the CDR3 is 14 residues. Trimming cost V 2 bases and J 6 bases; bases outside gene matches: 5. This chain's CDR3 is CASSQLQQGDTQYF. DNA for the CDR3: TGCGCCAGCAGCCAACTACAACAGGGGGATACGCAGTATTTT.

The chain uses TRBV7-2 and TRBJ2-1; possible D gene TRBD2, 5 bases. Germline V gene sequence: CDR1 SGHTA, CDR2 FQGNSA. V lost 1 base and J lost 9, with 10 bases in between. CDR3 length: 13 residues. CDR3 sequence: CASSLGGPGEQFF. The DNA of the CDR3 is TGTGCCAGCAGCTTAGGCGGGCCCGGTGAGCAGTTCTTC.

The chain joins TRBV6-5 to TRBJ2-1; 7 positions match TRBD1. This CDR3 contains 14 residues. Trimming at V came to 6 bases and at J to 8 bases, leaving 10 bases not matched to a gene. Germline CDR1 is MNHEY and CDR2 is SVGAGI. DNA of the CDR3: TGTGCCAGCAGACATACCGGGACAGTCCATGAGCAGTTCTTC. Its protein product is CASRHTGTVHEQFF.

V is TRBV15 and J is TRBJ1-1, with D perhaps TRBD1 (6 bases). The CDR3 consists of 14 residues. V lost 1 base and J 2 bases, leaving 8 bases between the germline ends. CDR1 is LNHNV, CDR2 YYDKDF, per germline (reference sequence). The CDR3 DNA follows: TGTGCCACCAGCAGAGTTGGGACAAACACTGAAGCTTTCTTT. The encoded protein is CATSRVGTNTEAFF.

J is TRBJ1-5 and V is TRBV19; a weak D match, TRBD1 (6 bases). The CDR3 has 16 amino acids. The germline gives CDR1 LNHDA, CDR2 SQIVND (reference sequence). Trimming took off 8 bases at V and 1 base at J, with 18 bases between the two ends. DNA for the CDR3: TGTGCCAGTTGGGGGCCCGGAAGGATGAGCAATCAGCCCCAGCATTTT. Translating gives CASWGPGRMSNQPQHF.

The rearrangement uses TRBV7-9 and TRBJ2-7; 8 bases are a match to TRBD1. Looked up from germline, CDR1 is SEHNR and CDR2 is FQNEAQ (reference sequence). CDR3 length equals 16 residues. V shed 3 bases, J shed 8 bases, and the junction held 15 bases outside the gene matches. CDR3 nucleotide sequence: TGTGCCAGCAGCTTTAGCCGGCGGACAGGGAATGCCCAGCAGTACTTC. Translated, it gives CASSFSRRTGNAQQYF.

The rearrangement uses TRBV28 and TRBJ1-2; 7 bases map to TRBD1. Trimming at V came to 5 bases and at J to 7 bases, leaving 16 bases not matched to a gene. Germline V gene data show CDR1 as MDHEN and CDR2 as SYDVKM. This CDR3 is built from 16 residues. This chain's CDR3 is CASSHDRARALGGYTF. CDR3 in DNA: TGTGCCAGCAGTCACGACAGGGCGCGGGCCTTGGGTGGCTACACCTTC.

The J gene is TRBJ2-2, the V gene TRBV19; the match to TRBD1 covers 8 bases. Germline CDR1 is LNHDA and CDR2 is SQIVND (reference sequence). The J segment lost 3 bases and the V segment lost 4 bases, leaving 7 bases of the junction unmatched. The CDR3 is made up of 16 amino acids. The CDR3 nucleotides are TGTGCCAGTAGTACCTCCAGGGGGCTTCACACCGGGGAGCTGTTTTTT. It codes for CASSTSRGLHTGELFF.

The CDR3 protein is CASSSEAQGAGAFF. CDR3 bases: TGTGCCAGCAGCTCAGAGGCCCAGGGGGCTGGAGCTTTCTTT. The gene calls are TRBV7-9 and TRBJ1-1, with 8 bases matching TRBD1. The ends lost 4 bases at V and 10 bases at J; junction bases unmatched: 11. Germline V gene lookup returns CDR1 SEHNR and CDR2 FQNEAQ (reference sequence). The CDR3 covers 14 residues.

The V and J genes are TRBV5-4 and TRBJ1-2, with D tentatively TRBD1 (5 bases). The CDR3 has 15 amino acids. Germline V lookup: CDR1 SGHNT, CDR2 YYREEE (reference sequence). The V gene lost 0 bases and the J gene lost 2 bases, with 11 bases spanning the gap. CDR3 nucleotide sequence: TGTGCCAGCAGCTTGGGGGGCGGGATGAACTATGGCTACACCTTC. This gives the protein CASSLGGGMNYGYTF.